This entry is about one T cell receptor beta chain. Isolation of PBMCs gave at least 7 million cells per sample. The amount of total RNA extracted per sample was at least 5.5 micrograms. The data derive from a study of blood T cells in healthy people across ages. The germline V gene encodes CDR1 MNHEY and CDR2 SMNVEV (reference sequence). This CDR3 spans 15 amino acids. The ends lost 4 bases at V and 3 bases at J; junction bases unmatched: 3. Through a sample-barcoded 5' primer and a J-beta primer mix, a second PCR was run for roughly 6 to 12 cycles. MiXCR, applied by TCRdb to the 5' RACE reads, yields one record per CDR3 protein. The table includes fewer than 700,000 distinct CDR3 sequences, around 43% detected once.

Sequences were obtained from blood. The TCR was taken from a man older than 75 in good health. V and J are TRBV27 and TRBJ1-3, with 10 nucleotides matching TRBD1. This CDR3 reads CASSWGTGDGNTIYF. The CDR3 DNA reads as TGTGCCAGCAGTTGGGGGACAGGGGATGGAAACACCATATATTTT.